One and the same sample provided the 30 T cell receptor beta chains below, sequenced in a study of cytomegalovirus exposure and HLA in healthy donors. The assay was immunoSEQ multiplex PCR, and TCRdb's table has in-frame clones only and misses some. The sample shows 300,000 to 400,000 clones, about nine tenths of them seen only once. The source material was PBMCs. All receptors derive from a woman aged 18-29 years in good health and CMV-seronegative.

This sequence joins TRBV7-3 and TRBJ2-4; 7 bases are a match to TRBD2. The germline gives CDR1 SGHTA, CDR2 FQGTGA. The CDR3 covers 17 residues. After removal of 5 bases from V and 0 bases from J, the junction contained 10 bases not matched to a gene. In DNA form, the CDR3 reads TGTGCCAGCAGCCTAGCACCTAGCGGACTAGCCAAAAACATTCAGTACTTC. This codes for CASSLAPSGLAKNIQYF.

CDR3 bases: TGTGCCAGCAGCGGCACCCGAGGGGGCGAAGAGACCCAGTACTTC. It translates to CASSGTRGGEETQYF. The rearrangement joins TRBV7-9 to TRBJ2-5; 7 bases line up with TRBD1. The CDR3 has 15 amino acids. V was pared by 5 bases and J by 3 bases, with 9 bases of the junction left unmatched. CDR1 is SEHNR, CDR2 FQNEAQ, per germline (reference sequence).

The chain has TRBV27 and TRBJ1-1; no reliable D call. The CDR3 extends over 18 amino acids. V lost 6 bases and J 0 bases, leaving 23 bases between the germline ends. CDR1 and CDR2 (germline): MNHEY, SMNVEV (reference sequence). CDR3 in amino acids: CASSDTPPRKTMNTEAFF. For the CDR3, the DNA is TGTGCCAGCAGCGACACCCCACCCAGGAAAACAATGAACACTGAAGCTTTCTTT.

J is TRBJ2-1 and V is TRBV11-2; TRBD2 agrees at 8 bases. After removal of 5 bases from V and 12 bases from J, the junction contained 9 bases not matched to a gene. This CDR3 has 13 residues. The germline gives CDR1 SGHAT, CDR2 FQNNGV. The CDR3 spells CASSRGLDVVQFF. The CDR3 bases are TGTGCCAGCAGCCGGGGACTAGACGTGGTGCAGTTCTTC. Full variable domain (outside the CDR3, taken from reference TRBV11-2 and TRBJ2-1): EAGVAQSPRYKIIEKRQSVAFWCNPISGHATLYWYQQILGQGPKLLIQFQNNGVVDDSQLPKDRFSAERLKGVDSTLKIQPAKLEDSAVYLCASSRGLDVVQFFGPGTRLTVL.

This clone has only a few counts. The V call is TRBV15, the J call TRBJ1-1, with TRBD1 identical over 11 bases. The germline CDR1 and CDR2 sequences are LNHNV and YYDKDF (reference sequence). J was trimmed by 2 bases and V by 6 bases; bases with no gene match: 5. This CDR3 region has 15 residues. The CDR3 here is CATRGTGGYNTEAFF. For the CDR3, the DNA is TGTGCCACCAGGGGGACAGGGGGATATAACACTGAAGCTTTCTTT.

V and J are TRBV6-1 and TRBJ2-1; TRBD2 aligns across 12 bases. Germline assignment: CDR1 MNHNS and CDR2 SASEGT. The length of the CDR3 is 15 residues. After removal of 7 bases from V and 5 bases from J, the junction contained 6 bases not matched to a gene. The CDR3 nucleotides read TGTGCCAGCATCAAACTAGCGGGGGGACACAATGAGCAGTTCTTC. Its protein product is CASIKLAGGHNEQFF.

CDR3 residues: CASSVAGDTDTQYF. For the CDR3, the DNA is TGTGCCAGCAGCGTAGCGGGAGACACAGATACGCAGTATTTT. The chain links TRBV9 to TRBJ2-3, with a tentative D call TRBD2 (6 bases). The CDR3 extends over 14 amino acids. Between the trimmed V and J ends, which lost 0 bases and 2 bases, there was a span of 7 bases. Germline-derived CDR1 and CDR2 are SGDLS and YYNGEE. The variable domain in full, with the rest retrieved from reference TRBV9 and TRBJ2-3, is DSGVTQTPKHLITATGQRVTLRCSPRSGDLSVYWYQQSLDQGLQFLIQYYNGEERAKGNILERFSAQQFPDLHSELNLSSLELGDSALYFCASSVAGDTDTQYFGPGTRLTVL.

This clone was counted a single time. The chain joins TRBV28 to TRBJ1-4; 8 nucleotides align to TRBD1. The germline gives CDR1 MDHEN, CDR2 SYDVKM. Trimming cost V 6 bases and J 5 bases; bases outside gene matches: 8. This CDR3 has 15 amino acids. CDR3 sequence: CASRPWDRLNEKLFF. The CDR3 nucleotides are TGTGCCAGCAGACCCTGGGACAGGTTAAATGAAAAACTGTTTTTT.

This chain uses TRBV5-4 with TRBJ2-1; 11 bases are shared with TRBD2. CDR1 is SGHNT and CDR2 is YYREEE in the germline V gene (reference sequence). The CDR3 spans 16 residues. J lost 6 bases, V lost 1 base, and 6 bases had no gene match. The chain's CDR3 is CASSLLLAGGSNEQFF. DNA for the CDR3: TGTGCCAGCAGCTTGCTTCTAGCGGGAGGTAGCAATGAGCAGTTCTTC.

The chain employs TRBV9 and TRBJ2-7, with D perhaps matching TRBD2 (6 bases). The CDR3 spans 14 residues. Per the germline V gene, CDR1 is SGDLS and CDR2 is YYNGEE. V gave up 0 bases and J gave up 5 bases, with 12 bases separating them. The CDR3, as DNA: TGTGCCAGCAGCGTAGGCAGGGAGGTTGACGAGCAGTACTTC. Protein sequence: CASSVGREVDEQYF.

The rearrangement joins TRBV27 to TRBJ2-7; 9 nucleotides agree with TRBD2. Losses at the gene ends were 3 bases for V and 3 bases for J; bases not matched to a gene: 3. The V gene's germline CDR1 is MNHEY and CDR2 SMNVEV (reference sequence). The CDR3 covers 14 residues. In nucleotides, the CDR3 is TGTGCCAGCAGTTTCGGGCGGGGGGGCTACGAGCAGTACTTC. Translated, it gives CASSFGRGGYEQYF.

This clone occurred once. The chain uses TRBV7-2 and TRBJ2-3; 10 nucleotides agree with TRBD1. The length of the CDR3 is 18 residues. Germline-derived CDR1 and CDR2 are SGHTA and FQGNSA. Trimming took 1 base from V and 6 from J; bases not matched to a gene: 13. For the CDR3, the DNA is TGTGCCAGCAGCTTAGTCGGACAGGGGGTAGTAGGGCGTGATACGCAGTATTTT. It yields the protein CASSLVGQGVVGRDTQYF.

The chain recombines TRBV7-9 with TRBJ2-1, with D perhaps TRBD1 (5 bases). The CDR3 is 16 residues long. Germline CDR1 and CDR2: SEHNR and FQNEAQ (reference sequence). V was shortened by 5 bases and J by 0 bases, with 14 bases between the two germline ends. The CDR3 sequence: CASSGATSGSYNEQFF. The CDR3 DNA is TGTGCCAGCAGCGGGGCCACCTCCGGCTCCTACAATGAGCAGTTCTTC. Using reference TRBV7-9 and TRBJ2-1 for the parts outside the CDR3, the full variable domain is DTGVSQNPRHKITKRGQNVTFRCDPISEHNRLYWYRQTLGQGPEFLTYFQNEAQLEKSRLLSDRFSAERPKGSFSTLEIQRTEQGDSAMYLCASSGATSGSYNEQFFGPGTRLTVL.

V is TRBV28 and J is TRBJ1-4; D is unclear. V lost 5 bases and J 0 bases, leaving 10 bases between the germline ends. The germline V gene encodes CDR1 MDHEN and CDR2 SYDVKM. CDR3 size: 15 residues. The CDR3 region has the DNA TGTGCCAGCAGTATGCCCGGGTCAACTAATGAAAAACTGTTTTTT. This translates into CASSMPGSTNEKLFF.

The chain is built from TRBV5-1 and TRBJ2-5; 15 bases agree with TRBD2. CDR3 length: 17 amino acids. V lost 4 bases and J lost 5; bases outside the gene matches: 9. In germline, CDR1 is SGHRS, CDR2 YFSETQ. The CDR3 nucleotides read TGCGCCAGCAGCCACCCTGGACTAGCGGGGGGGGGTGAGACCCAGTACTTC. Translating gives CASSHPGLAGGGETQYF.

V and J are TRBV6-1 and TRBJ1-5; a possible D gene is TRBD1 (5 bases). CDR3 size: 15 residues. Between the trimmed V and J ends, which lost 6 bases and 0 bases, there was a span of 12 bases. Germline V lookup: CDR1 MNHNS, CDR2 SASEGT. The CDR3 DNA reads TGTGCCAGCAGGGCAGGGTTAACTAGCAATCAGCCCCAGCATTTT. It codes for CASRAGLTSNQPQHF.

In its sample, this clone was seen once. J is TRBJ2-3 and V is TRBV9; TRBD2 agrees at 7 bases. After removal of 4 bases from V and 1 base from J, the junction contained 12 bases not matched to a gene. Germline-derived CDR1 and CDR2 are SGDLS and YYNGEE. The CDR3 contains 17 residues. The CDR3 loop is CASSLRDYFGGTDTQYF. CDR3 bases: TGTGCCAGCAGCTTGAGGGACTACTTCGGAGGCACAGATACGCAGTATTTT.

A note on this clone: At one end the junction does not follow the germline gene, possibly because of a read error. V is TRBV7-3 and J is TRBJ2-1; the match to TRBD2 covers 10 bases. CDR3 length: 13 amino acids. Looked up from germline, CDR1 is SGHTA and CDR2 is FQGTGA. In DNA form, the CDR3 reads TGTGCCAGCAGCCCAGAGAGGAGCGGGAGGGCGGTCTTC. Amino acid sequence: CASSPERSGRAVF.

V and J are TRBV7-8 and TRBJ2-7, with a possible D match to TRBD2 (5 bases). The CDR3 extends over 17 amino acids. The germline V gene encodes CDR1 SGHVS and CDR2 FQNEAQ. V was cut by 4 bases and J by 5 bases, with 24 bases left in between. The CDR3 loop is CASSSRAPEWGYHEQYF. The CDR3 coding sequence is TGTGCCAGCAGCTCGAGGGCGCCGGAGTGGGGTTACCACGAGCAGTACTTC. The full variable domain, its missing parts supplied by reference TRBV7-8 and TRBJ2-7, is GAGVSQSPRYKVAKRGQDVALRCDPISGHVSLFWYQQALGQGPEFLTYFQNEAQLDKSGLPSDRFFAERPEGSVSTLKIQRTQQEDSAVYLCASSSRAPEWGYHEQYFGPGTRLTVT.

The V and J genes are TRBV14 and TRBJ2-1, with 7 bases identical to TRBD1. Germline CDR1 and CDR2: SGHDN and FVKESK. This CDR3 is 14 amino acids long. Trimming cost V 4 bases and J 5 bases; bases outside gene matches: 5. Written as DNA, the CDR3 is TGTGCCAGCAGCCCGACAGGGCCTAACAATGAGCAGTTCTTC. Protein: CASSPTGPNNEQFF.

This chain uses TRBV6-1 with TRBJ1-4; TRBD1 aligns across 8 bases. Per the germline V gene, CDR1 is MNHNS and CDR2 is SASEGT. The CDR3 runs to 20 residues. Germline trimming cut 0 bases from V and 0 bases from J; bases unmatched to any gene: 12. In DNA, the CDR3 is TGTGCCAGCAGTGAAGCGGGACAGGTTATAGGGGGTGCAACTAATGAAAAACTGTTTTTT. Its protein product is CASSEAGQVIGGATNEKLFF.

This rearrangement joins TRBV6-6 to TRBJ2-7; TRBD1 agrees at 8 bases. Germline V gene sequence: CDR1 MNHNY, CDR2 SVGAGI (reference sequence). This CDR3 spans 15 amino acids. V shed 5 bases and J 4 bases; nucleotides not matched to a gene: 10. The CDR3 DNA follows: TGTGCCAGCAGTCTTCACCCGGACAGGGTTTACGAGCAGTACTTC. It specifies CASSLHPDRVYEQYF.

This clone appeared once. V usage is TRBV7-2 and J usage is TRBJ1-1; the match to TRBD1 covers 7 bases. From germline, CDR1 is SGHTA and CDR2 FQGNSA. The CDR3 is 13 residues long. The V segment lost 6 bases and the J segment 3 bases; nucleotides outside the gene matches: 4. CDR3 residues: CASRPQGYTEAFF. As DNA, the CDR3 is TGTGCCAGCAGGCCACAGGGGTACACTGAAGCTTTCTTT.

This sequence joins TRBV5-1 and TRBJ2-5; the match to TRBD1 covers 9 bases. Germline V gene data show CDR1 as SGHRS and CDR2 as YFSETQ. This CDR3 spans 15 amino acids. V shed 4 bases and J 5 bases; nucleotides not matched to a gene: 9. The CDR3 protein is CASSRTGEMGETQYF. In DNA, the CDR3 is TGCGCCAGCAGCAGGACAGGGGAAATGGGGGAGACCCAGTACTTC. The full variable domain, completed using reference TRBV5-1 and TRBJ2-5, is KAGVTQTPRYLIKTRGQQVTLSCSPISGHRSVSWYQQTPGQGLQFLFEYFSETQRNKGNFPGRFSGRQFSNSRSEMNVSTLELGDSALYLCASSRTGEMGETQYFGPGTRLLVL.

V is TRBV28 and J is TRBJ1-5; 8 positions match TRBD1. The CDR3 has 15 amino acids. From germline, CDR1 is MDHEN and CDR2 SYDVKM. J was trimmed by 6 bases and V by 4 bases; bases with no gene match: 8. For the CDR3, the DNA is TGTGCCAGCAGTTACCTCGGACAGGGAAGTCAGCCCCAGCATTTT. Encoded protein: CASSYLGQGSQPQHF. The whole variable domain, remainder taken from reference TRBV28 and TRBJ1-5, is DVKVTQSSRYLVKRTGEKVFLECVQDMDHENMFWYRQDPGLGLRLIYFSYDVKMKEKGDIPEGYSVSREKKERFSLILESASTNQTSMYLCASSYLGQGSQPQHFGDGTRLSIL.

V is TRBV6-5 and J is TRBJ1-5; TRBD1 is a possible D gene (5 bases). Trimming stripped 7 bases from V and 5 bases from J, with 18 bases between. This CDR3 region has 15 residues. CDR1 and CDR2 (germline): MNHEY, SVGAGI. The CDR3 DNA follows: TGTGCCAGCAAGGCGGGGGACGGGGGAGATCAGCCCCAGCATTTT. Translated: CASKAGDGGDQPQHF.

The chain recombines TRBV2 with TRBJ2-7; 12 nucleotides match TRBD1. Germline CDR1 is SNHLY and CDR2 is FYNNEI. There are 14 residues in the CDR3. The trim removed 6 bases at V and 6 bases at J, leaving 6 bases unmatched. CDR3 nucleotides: TGTGCCAGCAGGGGGACAGGGGGCTCTCTCGAGCAGTACTTC. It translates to CASRGTGGSLEQYF.

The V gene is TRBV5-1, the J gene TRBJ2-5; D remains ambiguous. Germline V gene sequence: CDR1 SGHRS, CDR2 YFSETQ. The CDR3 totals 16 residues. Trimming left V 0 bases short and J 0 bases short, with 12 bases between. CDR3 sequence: CASSLVAGTYQETQYF. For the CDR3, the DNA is TGCGCCAGCAGCTTGGTAGCTGGCACGTACCAAGAGACCCAGTACTTC. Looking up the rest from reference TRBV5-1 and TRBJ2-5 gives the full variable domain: KAGVTQTPRYLIKTRGQQVTLSCSPISGHRSVSWYQQTPGQGLQFLFEYFSETQRNKGNFPGRFSGRQFSNSRSEMNVSTLELGDSALYLCASSLVAGTYQETQYFGPGTRLLVL.

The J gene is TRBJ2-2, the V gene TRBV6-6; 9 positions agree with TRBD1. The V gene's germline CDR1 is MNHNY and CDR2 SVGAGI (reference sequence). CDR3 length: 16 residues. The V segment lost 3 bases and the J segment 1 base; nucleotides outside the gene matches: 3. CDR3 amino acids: CASSYSDRGNTGELFF. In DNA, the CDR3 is TGTGCCAGCAGTTATTCGGACAGGGGGAACACCGGGGAGCTGTTTTTT.

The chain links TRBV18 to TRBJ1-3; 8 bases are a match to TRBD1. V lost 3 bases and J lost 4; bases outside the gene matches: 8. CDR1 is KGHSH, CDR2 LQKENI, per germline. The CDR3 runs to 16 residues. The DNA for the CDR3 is TGTGCCAGCTCACCGTTTCAGGGGGCGTTGGGAAACACCATATATTTT. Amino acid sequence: CASSPFQGALGNTIYF.